These 3 T cell receptor beta chains share one sample of origin, sequenced in a study of siplizumab effects on memory and regulatory T cells. Sequencing used immunoSEQ multiplex PCR; TCRdb keeps in-frame clones, though not all of them. The sample contains about 82,000 clones, roughly 90% of which appear only once. Input material: Tregs sorted from blood. These receptor sequences come from a human donor in good health.

This chain uses TRBV6-5 with TRBJ2-1; unclear D gene. Germline V lookup: CDR1 MNHEY, CDR2 SVGAGI. This CDR3 is 12 amino acids long. Trimming left V 3 bases short and J 10 bases short, with 10 bases between. The CDR3 region has the DNA TGTGCCAGCAGTTATATGACACTCGAGCAGTTCTTC. As protein: CASSYMTLEQFF.

This chain connects TRBV7-6 to TRBJ2-1, with 14 bases aligning to TRBD2. This CDR3 has 16 residues. After removal of 4 bases from V and 8 bases from J, the junction contained 7 bases not matched to a gene. Germline V gene sequence: CDR1 SGHVS, CDR2 FNYEAQ. Here the CDR3 reads CASSSGLAGASDEQFF. DNA of the CDR3: TGTGCCAGCAGCTCGGGACTAGCGGGAGCCTCGGATGAGCAGTTCTTC. Variable domain in full (rest from reference TRBV7-6 and TRBJ2-1): GAGVSQSPRYKVTKRGQDVALRCDPISGHVSLYWYRQALGQGPEFLTYFNYEAQQDKSGLPNDRFSAERPEGSISTLTIQRTEQRDSAMYRCASSSGLAGASDEQFFGPGTRLTVL.

The table lists this clone with a few counts. The chain carries TRBV18 and TRBJ1-3, with 10 bases aligning to TRBD1. Germline V gene lookup returns CDR1 KGHSH and CDR2 LQKENI. The CDR3 has 20 amino acids. V lost 4 bases, J lost 4 bases, and 19 bases stayed unmatched. In DNA, the CDR3 is TGTGCCAGCTCACTGTTCGACCCCGGGACAGGGGATTTTGACGGAAACACCATATATTTT. As protein: CASSLFDPGTGDFDGNTIYF. The full variable domain, rest sourced from reference TRBV18 and TRBJ1-3, is NAGVMQNPRHLVRRRGQEARLRCSPMKGHSHVYWYRQLPEEGLKFMVYLQKENIIDESGMPKERFSAEFPKEGPSILRIQQVVRGDSAAYFCASSLFDPGTGDFDGNTIYFGEGSWLTVV.